One and the same sample provided the 29 T cell receptor beta chains below, sequenced in a study of shared clonotypes between healthy human individuals. The assay was immunoSEQ multiplex PCR, and TCRdb's table has in-frame clones only and misses some. The table records a few hundred thousand clones, around 80% of them present only once. The sample consisted of PBMCs. These receptors all stem from a woman between 40 and 55 years old in good health. Some clones in this sample may be carry-over from other donors' samples.

This clone was observed many times. This sequence joins TRBV30 and TRBJ1-1, with D perhaps matching TRBD1 (5 bases). The V gene's germline CDR1 is GTSNPN and CDR2 SVGIG (reference sequence). V was pared by 3 bases and J by 4 bases, with 12 bases between. This CDR3 has 13 amino acids. The CDR3 here is CAWRGTGLTEAFF. The CDR3 bases are TGTGCCTGGAGGGGTACAGGCCTCACTGAAGCTTTCTTT.

The chain uses TRBV6-1 and TRBJ2-3; D gene ambiguous. CDR3 length: 15 amino acids. The germline gives CDR1 MNHNS, CDR2 SASEGT. The V end was cut by 0 bases, the J end by 3 bases, with 10 bases between. CDR3 residues: CASSEALVYTDTQYF. Here the CDR3 DNA reads TGTGCCAGCAGTGAAGCGCTAGTATATACAGATACGCAGTATTTT.

This clone was observed a few times. Distinct nucleotide sequences in the sample also encode this CDR3. The chain joins TRBV30 to TRBJ1-2; 7 bases line up with TRBD1. Germline loops: CDR1 GTSNPN, CDR2 SVGIG (reference sequence). This CDR3 is 14 amino acids long. V shed 1 base and J 4 bases; nucleotides not matched to a gene: 6. CDR3: CAWSATGLVYGYTF. CDR3 DNA: TGTGCCTGGAGTGCGACAGGGTTGGTCTATGGCTACACCTTC. The full variable domain, its missing parts supplied by reference TRBV30 and TRBJ1-2, is SQTIHQWPATLVQPVGSPLSLECTVEGTSNPNLYWYRQAAGRGLQLLFYSVGIGQISSEVPQNLSASRPQDRQFILSSKKLLLSDSGFYLCAWSATGLVYGYTFGSGTRLTVV.

The chain employs TRBV15 and TRBJ2-7; D may be TRBD1 (6 bases). The CDR3 extends over 15 amino acids. Trimming removed 2 bases from V and 0 bases from J, with 11 bases in between. CDR1 and CDR2 (germline): LNHNV, YYDKDF (reference sequence). This CDR3 is CATSRQGSSSYEQYF. In DNA, the CDR3 is TGTGCCACCAGCAGACAGGGGTCAAGCTCCTACGAGCAGTACTTC.

The chain links TRBV6-4 to TRBJ2-7; no definite D call. Germline values: CDR1 MRHNA, CDR2 SNTAGT. The CDR3 contains 11 residues. The germline V and J ends were trimmed by 7 bases and 3 bases, with 7 bases remaining between them. Here the CDR3 DNA reads TGTGCCAGCATAGACCACTACGAGCAGTACTTC. Translation gives CASIDHYEQYF.

J is TRBJ2-1 and V is TRBV29-1; D not resolved. CDR1 and CDR2 from the germline V gene are SQVTM and ANQGSEA. The CDR3 is made up of 14 amino acids. The CDR3 loop is CTLSAVSPGGEQFF. The CDR3 nucleotides read TGCACTCTCAGTGCGGTTTCCCCAGGTGGTGAGCAGTTCTTC.

The chain recombines TRBV28 with TRBJ1-5; no reliable D call. This CDR3 has 13 amino acids. The germline V gene encodes CDR1 MDHEN and CDR2 SYDVKM. Trimming cost V 3 bases and J 8 bases, with 11 bases left between them. The CDR3 loop is CASSFRSWEPQHF. The CDR3 DNA reads as TGTGCCAGCAGTTTTCGGAGTTGGGAGCCCCAGCATTTT.

The chain employs TRBV12-5 and TRBJ2-3; no clear D gene. Germline CDR1 is LGHNT and CDR2 is FRNRAP. This CDR3 contains 13 residues. Trimming pared 7 bases from V and 0 bases from J, leaving 8 bases between. The CDR3 spells CASAQSSTDTQYF. In nucleotides, the CDR3 is TGTGCTAGTGCCCAGTCTAGCACAGATACGCAGTATTTT.

A few counts support this clone. CDR3 sequence (DNA): TGTGCCAGTAGTATGTTTAGCGGGACAGTCGACGAGCAGTACTTC. Translation gives CASSMFSGTVDEQYF. The gene calls are TRBV19 and TRBJ2-7; a weak D match, TRBD2 (8 bases). V was trimmed by 3 bases and J by 5 bases, leaving 17 bases between them. The germline V gene encodes CDR1 LNHDA and CDR2 SQIVND (reference sequence). The CDR3 covers 15 residues.

The CDR3: CASSWSGSGNTIYF. The CDR3 DNA is TGTGCCAGCAGCTGGAGCGGCTCTGGAAACACCATATATTTT. The chain uses TRBV6-6 and TRBJ1-3; D not resolved. This CDR3 spans 14 amino acids. From germline, CDR1 is MNHNY and CDR2 SVGAGI (reference sequence). V lost 6 bases, J lost 0 bases, and 9 bases lay in between.

A few counts support this clone. V is TRBV6-4 and J is TRBJ2-1; TRBD2 agrees at 11 bases. Germline V lookup: CDR1 MRHNA, CDR2 SNTAGT. Trimming at V came to 0 bases and at J to 9 bases, leaving 7 bases not matched to a gene. This CDR3 has 16 amino acids. CDR3 sequence (DNA): TGTGCCAGCAGTGACTCGGGACTAGCGGAGGGGGGTGAGCAGTTCTTC. Its translation is CASSDSGLAEGGEQFF.

J is TRBJ2-1 and V is TRBV7-5; the D segment call TRBD2 is taken from the table without a DNA check. TRBV7-5 is a pseudogene. CDR3 length equals 16 residues. CDR3: CASSLSLAGAYNEQFF. The CDR3 DNA follows: TGTGCCAGCAGCTTATCCCTAGCGGGGGCGTACAATGAGCAGTTCTTC.

DNA of the CDR3: TGTGCCAGCAGCTTGGGACCGGGTGAGACCCAGTACTTC. This translates into CASSLGPGETQYF. V is TRBV5-6 and J is TRBJ2-5, with D unresolved. Germline CDR1 is SGHDT and CDR2 is YYEEEE. V gave up 0 bases and J gave up 5 bases, with 8 bases separating them. The CDR3 has 13 residues.

This chain uses TRBV6-1 with TRBJ1-4; a weak D match, TRBD1 (5 bases). This CDR3 region has 14 residues. Germline V gene lookup returns CDR1 MNHNS and CDR2 SASEGT. Trimming cost V 5 bases and J 8 bases, with 15 bases left between them. This CDR3 is CASSKDMIEEKLFF. For the CDR3, the DNA is TGTGCCAGCAGTAAGGACATGATTGAAGAAAAACTGTTTTTT.

The chain couples TRBV7-2 to TRBJ2-5, with 12 bases lining up with TRBD2. The CDR3 is 19 amino acids. Germline V gene lookup returns CDR1 SGHTA and CDR2 FQGNSA. V lost 6 bases to trimming and J lost 3 bases; unmatched junction nucleotides: 17. CDR3: CASRKRGGTRLAGEETQYF. The CDR3 DNA follows: TGTGCCAGCAGAAAACGAGGGGGTACGCGACTAGCGGGAGAAGAGACCCAGTACTTC.

This chain joins TRBV18 and TRBJ2-1; 8 nucleotides agree with TRBD1. The CDR3 sequence is 13 residues long. Germline V lookup: CDR1 KGHSH, CDR2 LQKENI. V trimming: 8 bases; J trimming: 10 bases; junction bases outside the gene matches: 10. CDR3 DNA sequence: TGTGCCAGCCGAGGACAGGGTTCGGGAGAGCAGTTCTTC. Encoded protein: CASRGQGSGEQFF.

This chain uses TRBV7-5 with TRBJ2-5; no DNA check was done on the table's D call, TRBD2. TRBV7-5 is an annotated pseudogene. This CDR3 has 15 residues. CDR3 DNA sequence: TGTGTCAGAGTGGTATCGGGGGAATCGAAAGAGACCCAGTACTTC. Translated, it gives CVRVVSGESKETQYF.

This clone was detected a few times. CDR3 nucleotides: TGTGCCAGCAGTATTACAGGGGGCACCGGGGAGCTGTTTTTT. Its translation is CASSITGGTGELFF. The rearrangement links TRBV28 to TRBJ2-2; TRBD1 agrees at 8 bases. CDR1 MDHEN and CDR2 SYDVKM come from the germline V gene. The trim removed 5 bases at V and 4 bases at J, leaving 3 bases unmatched. CDR3 length: 14 amino acids. The whole variable domain, remainder taken from reference TRBV28 and TRBJ2-2, is DVKVTQSSRYLVKRTGEKVFLECVQDMDHENMFWYRQDPGLGLRLIYFSYDVKMKEKGDIPEGYSVSREKKERFSLILESASTNQTSMYLCASSITGGTGELFFGEGSRLTVL.

V usage is TRBV20-1 and J usage is TRBJ2-1; 9 nucleotides align to TRBD1. The germline V gene has CDR1 DFQATT and CDR2 SNEGSKA (reference sequence). The J segment lost 14 bases and the V segment lost 2 bases, leaving 4 bases of the junction unmatched. The CDR3 totals 11 residues. This chain's CDR3 is CSARRDREEFF. CDR3 DNA: TGCAGTGCTAGAAGGGACAGGGAGGAGTTCTTC.

This chain joins TRBV6-4 and TRBJ2-2; D gene uncertain. Trimming cost V 5 bases and J 1 base, with 8 bases left between them. CDR1 and CDR2 from the germline V gene are MRHNA and SNTAGT. This CDR3 contains 14 residues. For the CDR3, the DNA is TGTGCCAGCAGTCCCTTTGGGAACACCGGGGAGCTGTTTTTT. Its translation: CASSPFGNTGELFF.

The chain uses TRBV15 and TRBJ2-2; no clear D. The V gene's germline CDR1 is LNHNV and CDR2 YYDKDF (reference sequence). This CDR3 has 15 amino acids. The V and J ends lost 0 bases and 3 bases respectively, with 8 bases between them. The CDR3 here is CATSRDSLDTGELFF. The CDR3 region has the DNA TGTGCCACCAGCAGAGATAGTTTGGACACCGGGGAGCTGTTTTTT.

This clone was counted once. Other DNA sequences in the sample encode the same CDR3. The rearrangement links TRBV19 to TRBJ2-7; 7 bases line up with TRBD2. The CDR3 runs to 14 residues. Looked up from germline, CDR1 is LNHDA and CDR2 is SQIVND (reference sequence). V lost 4 bases to trimming and J lost 0 bases; unmatched junction nucleotides: 3. CDR3 protein: CASSSGGASYEQYF. CDR3 nucleotides: TGTGCCAGTAGTAGCGGGGGAGCCTCCTACGAGCAGTACTTC.

The chain uses TRBV7-2 and TRBJ2-3; no reliable D call. The CDR3 runs to 15 residues. Germline CDR1 reads SGHTA; CDR2 reads FQGNSA. V lost 1 base and J 0 bases, leaving 8 bases between the germline ends. The CDR3, as DNA: TGTGCCAGCAGCTTAGATAGACTCAGCACAGATACGCAGTATTTT. Protein sequence: CASSLDRLSTDTQYF.

This chain's CDR3 is CASTGGRAKTEAFF. CDR3 DNA: TGTGCCAGTACCGGTGGCAGGGCTAAAACTGAAGCTTTCTTT. The chain employs TRBV2 and TRBJ1-1; D is perhaps TRBD1 (5 bases). Germline V gene sequence: CDR1 SNHLY, CDR2 FYNNEI. CDR3 length: 14 amino acids. V lost 9 bases to trimming and J lost 5 bases, with 19 bases between them.

This chain joins TRBV5-1 and TRBJ1-4; D is uncertain. CDR3 size: 14 residues. The germline V and J ends were trimmed by 0 bases and 7 bases, with 10 bases remaining between them. CDR1 is SGHRS and CDR2 is YFSETQ in the germline V gene. CDR3 DNA: TGCGCCAGCAGCTTGGGGACCGAGGGTGAAAAACTGTTTTTT. Its translation: CASSLGTEGEKLFF. The full variable domain, rest sourced from reference TRBV5-1 and TRBJ1-4, is KAGVTQTPRYLIKTRGQQVTLSCSPISGHRSVSWYQQTPGQGLQFLFEYFSETQRNKGNFPGRFSGRQFSNSRSEMNVSTLELGDSALYLCASSLGTEGEKLFFGSGTQLSVL.

The rearrangement links TRBV5-4 to TRBJ2-2, with TRBD2 identical over 11 bases. With V trimmed by 4 bases and J by 6 bases, 5 bases remained unmatched. In germline, CDR1 is SGHNT, CDR2 YYREEE (reference sequence). This CDR3 is built from 15 residues. The CDR3 reads CASSTPGLAAGELFF. The CDR3 DNA is TGTGCCAGCAGCACCCCGGGACTAGCGGCCGGGGAGCTGTTTTTT.

This clone occurred a few times. The V call is TRBV19, the J call TRBJ1-5, with no clear D. V gave up 3 bases and J gave up 6 bases, with 12 bases separating them. Germline V gene lookup returns CDR1 LNHDA and CDR2 SQIVND (reference sequence). There are 14 residues in the CDR3. The CDR3 here is CASSIHYASQPQHF. In nucleotides, the CDR3 is TGTGCCAGTAGTATTCACTATGCGAGTCAGCCCCAGCATTTT.

The chain uses TRBV7-3 and TRBJ1-2; D unresolved. The CDR3 runs to 12 residues. The ends were cut back, 8 bases at V and 8 bases at J, with 15 bases in the middle. Germline lookup yields CDR1 SGHTA and CDR2 FQGTGA. CDR3 region: CASGEEVEGYTF. The CDR3 nucleotides read TGTGCCAGCGGGGAGGAGGTGGAAGGCTACACCTTC. Using reference TRBV7-3 and TRBJ1-2 for the parts outside the CDR3, the full variable domain is GAGVSQTPSNKVTEKGKYVELRCDPISGHTALYWYRQSLGQGPEFLIYFQGTGAADDSGLPNDRFFAVRPEGSVSTLKIQRTERGDSAVYLCASGEEVEGYTFGSGTRLTVV.

The V gene is TRBV10-1, the J gene TRBJ2-1, with TRBD2 matching 8 bases. Germline CDR1 reads WNHNN; CDR2 reads SYGVQD (reference sequence). Unmatched junction bases numbered 14, after V lost 7 bases and J lost 3 bases. CDR3 size: 17 residues. This CDR3 reads CASTGTPAGAFYNEQFF. CDR3 bases: TGCGCCAGCACCGGCACTCCAGCGGGAGCTTTCTACAATGAGCAGTTCTTC.